The TCR beta chain under discussion was sequenced for a study of shared clonotypes between healthy human individuals. Method: immunoSEQ multiplex PCR; TCRdb's copy keeps in-frame clones and lacks some. The data show some 630,000 clones, about 95% seen once. The trim removed 3 bases at V and 2 bases at J, leaving 5 bases unmatched. This CDR3 contains 15 residues. Germline lookup yields CDR1 SGHDT and CDR2 YYEEEE. Naive-designated CD8 cells lacked CD45RO, were positively enriched for CCR7, and omitted terminally differentiated effector memory CD45RA+ cells. The chain carries TRBV5-6 and TRBJ2-7; the match to TRBD2 covers 10 bases. Sequenced material: naive CD8+ T cells sorted from blood. The sequence was obtained from a woman aged 25 to 39 in good health. CDR3 DNA: TGTGCCAGCAGCTCCGGACTAGCGGCCACCTACGAGCAGTACTTC. It encodes CASSSGLAATYEQYF.